This T cell receptor beta chain was observed in a study of shared clonotypes between healthy human individuals. Findings and caveats of the study: Exclusively blood specimens were collected; tissue repertoires likely differ. Around 4.7% was the fraction of naive CD4 clonotypes found shared across a few donors.

This CDR3 is 12 amino acids long. In germline, CDR1 is SEHNR, CDR2 FQNEAQ (reference sequence). The germline V and J ends were trimmed by 4 bases and 4 bases, with 7 bases remaining between them. The table lists this clone with a count of one. Its matching antigen is unknown. The naive CD8 fraction comprised CD45RO-negative cells positively selected for CCR7 and excluded terminally differentiated effector memory CD45RA+ cells. Among the donors, all were Caucasian adults who lived in Nashville, Tennessee. Several immunoSEQ 96-well plates shared each subset's DNA, each plate a replicate. Clones were read by immunoSEQ multiplex PCR, and TCRdb kept only the in-frame ones, dropping some. The sample lists 2 million to 2.5 million clones, about 95% occurring once.

The sequence derives from a man aged 18 to 30 in good health. The chain links TRBV7-9 to TRBJ2-5; D not certain. Specimen: naive CD8+ T cells sorted from blood. CDR3 amino acids: CASSSITETQYF. CDR3 coding DNA: TGTGCCAGCAGCTCGATAACAGAGACCCAGTACTTC.